The 24 T cell receptor beta chains presented below share a single source sample, sequenced in a study of shared clonotypes between healthy human individuals. Data came from immunoSEQ multiplex PCR; TCRdb stores just in-frame clones and leaves some out. This table holds fewer than 3 million clones, 85% to 95% found once. Sequencing used naive CD4+ T cells from PBMCs. Subset given: CD45RA+ positively selected. The receptor source for this set is a man younger than 35 in good health. Some clones in this sample may be carry-over from other donors' samples.

The chain has TRBV25-1 and TRBJ1-4; D not resolved. CDR3 length: 16 amino acids. Germline lookup yields CDR1 MGHDK and CDR2 SYGVNS. V was trimmed by 6 bases and J by 0 bases, leaving 14 bases between them. The CDR3 loop is CASRTTASATNEKLFF. DNA for the CDR3: TGTGCCAGCAGAACTACAGCCTCTGCAACTAATGAAAAACTGTTTTTT.

This clone occurred once. The genes are TRBV6-5 and TRBJ1-2, with D hard to call. The germline CDR1 and CDR2 sequences are MNHEY and SVGAGI. This CDR3 is built from 14 residues. The ends were cut back, 2 bases at V and 4 bases at J, with 11 bases in the middle. CDR3 in amino acids: CASSYGWGPYGYTF. In DNA form, the CDR3 reads TGTGCCAGCAGTTACGGCTGGGGTCCCTATGGCTACACCTTC.

This chain joins TRBV13 and TRBJ2-7; D perhaps matches TRBD1 (5 bases). The V gene's germline CDR1 is PRHDT and CDR2 FYEKMQ (reference sequence). The CDR3 runs to 14 residues. V gave up 4 bases and J gave up 2 bases, with 12 bases separating them. The CDR3 loop is CASSYNRRAYEQYF. CDR3 DNA sequence: TGTGCCAGCAGCTACAACAGGCGAGCCTACGAGCAGTACTTC. Looking up the rest from reference TRBV13 and TRBJ2-7 gives the full variable domain: AAGVIQSPRHLIKEKRETATLKCYPIPRHDTVYWYQQGPGQDPQFLISFYEKMQSDKGSIPDRFSAQQFSDYHSELNMSSLELGDSALYFCASSYNRRAYEQYFGPGTRLTVT.

The gene calls are TRBV7-6 and TRBJ2-1; no reliable D call. The germline CDR1 and CDR2 sequences are SGHVS and FNYEAQ. Trimming took 6 bases from V and 4 from J, leaving 4 bases between them. CDR3 size: 11 residues. This CDR3 reads CASRSYNEQFF. In DNA, the CDR3 is TGTGCCAGCAGATCATACAATGAGCAGTTCTTC.

This chain uses TRBV29-1 with TRBJ2-5; D is ambiguous. The CDR3 has 12 residues. The germline V gene has CDR1 SQVTM and CDR2 ANQGSEA. V dropped 6 bases and J dropped 1 base, with 9 bases sitting between them. Here the CDR3 DNA reads TGCAGCGTCCTCAATCCCCAAGAGACCCAGTACTTC. It is translated as CSVLNPQETQYF.

This sequence joins TRBV6-6 and TRBJ2-1; D unresolved. Trimming took 7 bases from V and 8 from J, leaving 15 bases between them. The CDR3 loop spans 13 amino acids. Germline CDR1 reads MNHNY; CDR2 reads SVGAGI (reference sequence). The CDR3 here is CASTLDWLDEQFF. DNA of the CDR3: TGTGCCAGCACCCTAGATTGGTTGGATGAGCAGTTCTTC.

To note about this clone: This CDR3 is also generated by other DNA sequences in the sample. J is TRBJ2-7 and V is TRBV10-3; D is perhaps TRBD1 (6 bases). With 0 bases removed from V and 0 bases from J, the gap between germline ends came to 12 bases. This CDR3 comprises 16 residues. Germline assignment: CDR1 ENHRY and CDR2 SYGVKD. The CDR3 nucleotides read TGTGCCATCAGTGAGTCGAGAGGACAGAGCTCCTACGAGCAGTACTTC. The encoded protein is CAISESRGQSSYEQYF.

This chain uses TRBV29-1 with TRBJ2-2; 7 bases are a match to TRBD1. The V gene end was trimmed by 0 bases and the J gene end by 5 bases; junction bases not matched to a gene: 12. Germline loops: CDR1 SQVTM, CDR2 ANQGSEA. The CDR3 runs to 17 residues. This CDR3 is CSVEDRRQGVITGELFF. The CDR3 nucleotides are TGCAGCGTTGAAGATCGAAGACAGGGAGTGATTACCGGGGAGCTGTTTTTT.

The chain recombines TRBV10-3 with TRBJ2-7; D unresolved. V lost 0 bases and J lost 3, with 3 bases in between. This CDR3 comprises 12 residues. Looked up from germline, CDR1 is ENHRY and CDR2 is SYGVKD. CDR3 in amino acids: CAISESNYEQYF. As DNA, the CDR3 is TGTGCCATCAGTGAGTCGAACTACGAGCAGTACTTC.

The chain combines TRBV9 with TRBJ2-5, with a possible D match to TRBD1 (5 bases). The CDR3 totals 15 residues. The germline V and J ends were trimmed by 0 bases and 2 bases, with 11 bases remaining between them. The germline gives CDR1 SGDLS, CDR2 YYNGEE. CDR3 loop: CASSVGPGQQETQYF. The DNA for the CDR3 is TGTGCCAGCAGCGTAGGCCCCGGACAACAAGAGACCCAGTACTTC.

This rearrangement joins TRBV5-1 to TRBJ2-7; D is unclear. The V end lost 4 bases, the J end lost 2 bases, and 16 bases lay between the germline ends. Germline CDR1 SGHRS, CDR2 YFSETQ. The length of the CDR3 is 15 residues. The CDR3 here is CASSPLGSSTYEQYF. The CDR3 DNA sequence: TGCGCCAGCAGCCCTTTGGGCAGTAGTACCTACGAGCAGTACTTC.

In nucleotides, the CDR3 is TGTGCCAGCAGCTTAACCAGTTTTCGGGCCGGGGAGCTGTTTTTT. Encoded protein: CASSLTSFRAGELFF. This chain links TRBV7-9 with TRBJ2-2; D gene uncertain. CDR1 is SEHNR and CDR2 is FQNEAQ in the germline V gene (reference sequence). This CDR3 is 15 amino acids long. V was cut by 2 bases and J by 6 bases, with 13 bases left in between.

In this sample, this clone turned up a few times. Other DNA sequences in the same sample also yield this CDR3. J is TRBJ1-1 and V is TRBV7-3; D is unresolved. The CDR3 contains 13 residues. Germline CDR1 SGHTA, CDR2 FQGTGA. Trimming shortened V by 5 bases and J by 1 base, and 8 bases separated the two germline ends. The CDR3 DNA sequence: TGTGCCAGCAGCAATGGCTGGAACACTGAAGCTTTCTTT. Its protein product is CASSNGWNTEAFF.

This chain links TRBV7-2 with TRBJ1-4; a possible D gene is TRBD1 (5 bases). CDR1 is SGHTA, CDR2 FQGNSA, per germline. Between the trimmed V and J ends, which lost 2 bases and 12 bases, there was a span of 10 bases. The CDR3 runs 12 residues. DNA of the CDR3: TGTGCCAGCAGCTTAACGGGGGTTGAACTGTTTTTT. This codes for CASSLTGVELFF.

Turning to this clone: The sample holds other DNA sequences that translate to the same CDR3. The chain joins TRBV7-9 to TRBJ2-3; D ambiguous. CDR1 is SEHNR, CDR2 FQNEAQ, per germline (reference sequence). Trimming took 4 bases from V and 6 from J, leaving 2 bases between them. The CDR3 consists of 10 residues. CDR3 sequence: CASSSDTQYF. The CDR3 coding sequence is TGTGCCAGCAGCTCGGATACGCAGTATTTT. Complete variable domain (other parts from reference TRBV7-9 and TRBJ2-3): DTGVSQNPRHKITKRGQNVTFRCDPISEHNRLYWYRQTLGQGPEFLTYFQNEAQLEKSRLLSDRFSAERPKGSFSTLEIQRTEQGDSAMYLCASSSDTQYFGPGTRLTVL.

V gene TRBV28 combines with J gene TRBJ2-5, with 7 bases fitting TRBD2. Per germline, CDR1 MDHEN and CDR2 SYDVKM. This CDR3 has 16 amino acids. The V and J ends lost 1 base and 2 bases, in that order; junction bases with no gene match: 7. The CDR3 region has the DNA TGTGCCAGCAGTTTATCCCTAGCGGAGTTGCAAGAGACCCAGTACTTC. This encodes CASSLSLAELQETQYF.

The chain is built from TRBV5-1 and TRBJ1-1, with 7 bases identical to TRBD1. Trimming removed 9 bases from V and 5 bases from J; junction bases left unmatched: 10. CDR1 and CDR2 (germline): SGHRS, YFSETQ. There are 13 residues in the CDR3. The CDR3 bases are TGCGCCACCCAGACAGGGTCGTCTACTGAAGCTTTCTTT. Translated: CATQTGSSTEAFF.

The chain combines TRBV6-1 with TRBJ1-2, with a weak D call TRBD1 (6 bases). The germline V gene has CDR1 MNHNS and CDR2 SASEGT. The ends were cut back, 7 bases at V and 4 bases at J, with 13 bases in the middle. The CDR3 has 13 amino acids. The chain's CDR3 is CASTRTASYGYTF. The CDR3 DNA sequence: TGTGCCAGCACCCGGACAGCTAGCTATGGCTACACCTTC.

The rearrangement links TRBV5-4 to TRBJ1-2; D call uncertain. V lost 4 bases to trimming and J lost 7 bases, with 20 bases between them. CDR1 is SGHNT and CDR2 is YYREEE in the germline V gene (reference sequence). This CDR3 region has 15 residues. The CDR3 loop reads CASSPTTAPRSGYTF. CDR3 coding DNA: TGTGCCAGCAGCCCGACTACCGCACCCCGTTCTGGCTACACCTTC.

This chain uses TRBV7-9 with TRBJ2-1; D could derive from TRBD1 or TRBD2 (6 bases each). Looked up from germline, CDR1 is SEHNR and CDR2 is FQNEAQ (reference sequence). The V end was cut by 1 base, the J end by 5 bases, with 12 bases between. This CDR3 is built from 15 residues. CDR3 sequence: CASSLGAGGNNEQFF. The CDR3 DNA follows: TGTGCCAGCAGCTTAGGGGCCGGGGGCAACAATGAGCAGTTCTTC.

V gene TRBV11-2 combines with J gene TRBJ2-7; D unclear. This CDR3 is 15 amino acids long. The V gene's germline CDR1 is SGHAT and CDR2 FQNNGV. V was trimmed by 5 bases and J by 1 base, leaving 15 bases between them. CDR3 DNA sequence: TGTGCCAGCAGCAGAGAACCCCCCGGGTCCTACGAGCAGTACTTC. It yields the protein CASSREPPGSYEQYF.

This clone occurred once. This chain connects TRBV30 to TRBJ2-7; 8 nucleotides align to TRBD2. The V and J ends lost 0 bases and 5 bases, in that order; junction bases with no gene match: 9. The CDR3 runs 15 residues. Per germline, CDR1 GTSNPN and CDR2 SVGIG (reference sequence). CDR3 region: CAWSVRPGGYDEQYF. CDR3 DNA sequence: TGTGCCTGGAGTGTACGTCCGGGGGGGTACGACGAGCAGTACTTC.

The J gene is TRBJ2-3, the V gene TRBV5-4; D might be TRBD1 or TRBD2, each matching 5 bases. The CDR3 extends over 15 amino acids. The germline V and J ends were trimmed by 2 bases and 3 bases, with 13 bases remaining between them. Germline CDR1 reads SGHNT; CDR2 reads YYREEE (reference sequence). The CDR3 here is CASSFPTGQTDTQYF. For the CDR3, the DNA is TGTGCCAGCAGCTTCCCCACGGGGCAGACAGATACGCAGTATTTT.

V and J are TRBV15 and TRBJ2-5, with no clear D. TRBJ2-7 explains the end of the DNA better; the J call may be wrong. Per the germline V gene, CDR1 is LNHNV and CDR2 is YYDKDF (reference sequence). CDR3 length: 14 residues. The CDR3 sequence is CATSRVLSSYEQYF. DNA for the CDR3: TGTGCCACCAGCAGAGTACTGAGCTCCTACGAGCAGTACTTC.